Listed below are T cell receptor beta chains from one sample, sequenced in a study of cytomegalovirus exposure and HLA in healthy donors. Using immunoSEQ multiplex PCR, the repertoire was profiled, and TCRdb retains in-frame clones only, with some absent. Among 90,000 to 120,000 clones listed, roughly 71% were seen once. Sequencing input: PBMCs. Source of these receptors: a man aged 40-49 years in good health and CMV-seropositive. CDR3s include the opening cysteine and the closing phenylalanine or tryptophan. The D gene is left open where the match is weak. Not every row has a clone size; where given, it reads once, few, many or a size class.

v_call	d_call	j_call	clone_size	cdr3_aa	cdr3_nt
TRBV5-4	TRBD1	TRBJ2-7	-	CASSLKGGFYEQYF	TGTGCCAGCAGCTTGAAAGGGGGCTTTTACGAGCAGTACTTC
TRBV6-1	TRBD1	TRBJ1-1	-	CASIQGRANTEAFF	TGTGCCAGCATACAGGGGCGAGCGAACACTGAAGCTTTCTTT
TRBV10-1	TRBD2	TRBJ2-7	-	CASSDGGTTYEQYF	TGCGCCAGCAGTGACGGCGGGACTACCTACGAGCAGTACTTC
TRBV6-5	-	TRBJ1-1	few	CASSLGEDTEAFF	TGTGCCAGCAGCCTCGGGGAGGACACTGAAGCTTTCTTT
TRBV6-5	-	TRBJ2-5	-	CASSTQGETQYF	TGTGCCAGCAGCACCCAGGGGGAGACCCAGTACTTC
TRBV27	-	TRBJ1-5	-	CASRPGLGNQPQHF	TGTGCCAGCAGGCCTGGTCTAGGCAATCAGCCCCAGCATTTT
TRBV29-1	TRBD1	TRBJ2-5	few	CSVDGTGDQETQYF	TGCAGCGTTGACGGGACAGGGGATCAAGAGACCCAGTACTTC
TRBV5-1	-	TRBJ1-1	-	CASSLVPQTTMNTEAFF	TGCGCCAGCAGCTTGGTTCCCCAGACTACCATGAACACTGAAGCTTTCTTT
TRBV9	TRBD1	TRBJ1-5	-	CASSATGVSNQPQHF	TGTGCCAGCAGCGCCACAGGGGTTAGCAATCAGCCCCAGCATTTT
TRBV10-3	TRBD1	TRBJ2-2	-	CAIRGTGVLHTGELFF	TGTGCCATCAGAGGGACAGGGGTTTTGCACACCGGGGAGCTGTTTTTT
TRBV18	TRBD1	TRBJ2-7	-	CASSSTGSSYEQYF	TGTGCCAGCTCATCGACAGGGAGCTCCTACGAGCAGTACTTC
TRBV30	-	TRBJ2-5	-	CAWRVLTTGEETQYF	TGTGCCTGGAGAGTGCTAACTACAGGAGAAGAGACCCAGTACTTC
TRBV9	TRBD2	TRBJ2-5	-	CASSLSGLAGGKTQYF	TGTGCCAGCAGCTTAAGTGGGCTAGCGGGAGGGAAGACCCAGTACTTC
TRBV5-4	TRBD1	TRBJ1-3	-	CASSVPTGGRSGNTIYF	TGTGCCAGCAGCGTACCGACAGGGGGACGCTCTGGAAACACCATATATTTT
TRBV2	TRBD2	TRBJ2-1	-	CASKGLAGVIGENEQFF	TGTGCCAGCAAGGGTCTAGCGGGAGTAATAGGGGAGAATGAGCAGTTCTTC
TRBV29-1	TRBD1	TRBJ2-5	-	CSVAPRTGGETQYF	TGCAGCGTTGCCCCTCGGACAGGGGGAGAGACCCAGTACTTC
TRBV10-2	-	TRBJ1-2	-	CASGEQATDYGYTF	TGCGCCAGCGGTGAGCAGGCGACGGACTATGGCTACACCTTC
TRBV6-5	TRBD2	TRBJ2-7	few	CASSYSASGNYEQYF	TGTGCCAGCAGTTACTCTGCTAGCGGGAACTACGAGCAGTACTTC
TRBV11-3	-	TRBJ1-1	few	CASSLRTVGVNTEAFF	TGTGCCAGCAGCTTAAGGACCGTCGGGGTAAACACTGAAGCTTTCTTT
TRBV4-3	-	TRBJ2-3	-	CASSQVPFSTDTQYF	TGCGCCAGCAGCCAAGTTCCCTTTAGCACAGATACGCAGTATTTT
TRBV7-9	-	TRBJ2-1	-	CSSSLAGVNEQFF	TGTTCCAGCAGCTTAGCCGGGGTCAATGAGCAGTTCTTC
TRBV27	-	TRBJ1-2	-	CASSFIGMGGEGYTF	TGTGCCAGCAGTTTTATTGGGATGGGGGGAGAGGGCTACACCTTC
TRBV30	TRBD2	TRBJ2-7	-	CAWSRTSGYEQYF	TGTGCCTGGAGCCGGACTAGCGGATACGAGCAGTACTTC
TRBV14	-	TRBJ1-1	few	CASSQFSLMNTEAFF	TGTGCCAGCAGCCAATTTTCCCTTATGAACACTGAAGCTTTCTTT
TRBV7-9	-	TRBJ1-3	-	CASSPGQTKGSTIYF	TGTGCCAGCAGCCCAGGACAGACCAAAGGAAGCACCATATATTTT
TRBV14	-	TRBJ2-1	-	CASSQVGGPNNEQFF	TGTGCCAGCAGCCAAGTCGGCGGCCCTAACAATGAGCAGTTCTTC
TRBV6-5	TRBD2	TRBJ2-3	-	CASRMTSPSTDTQYF	TGTGCCAGCCGAATGACTAGCCCAAGCACAGATACGCAGTATTTT
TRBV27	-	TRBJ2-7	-	CASSSSTTAYEQYF	TGTGCCAGCAGCTCCTCCACGACAGCTTACGAGCAGTACTTC
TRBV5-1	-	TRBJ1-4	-	CASSMGPSNEKLFF	TGCGCCAGCAGCATGGGGCCGTCTAATGAAAAACTGTTTTTT
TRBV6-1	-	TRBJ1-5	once	CASSEGQGLGNQPQHF	TGTGCCAGCAGTGAAGGTCAGGGTCTGGGCAATCAGCCCCAGCATTTT
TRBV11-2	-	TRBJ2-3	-	CASSLVSVTDTQYF	TGTGCCAGCAGCTTAGTATCCGTCACAGATACGCAGTATTTT
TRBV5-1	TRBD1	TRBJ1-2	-	CASSALTGGRGGYTF	TGCGCCAGCAGCGCTCTAACAGGGGGCAGGGGCGGCTACACCTTC
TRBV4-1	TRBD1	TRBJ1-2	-	CASSPGQGIGYVDGYTF	TGCGCCAGCAGCCCAGGACAGGGGATAGGGTACGTCGATGGCTACACCTTC
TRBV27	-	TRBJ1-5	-	CASSSKHNQPQHF	TGTGCCAGCAGTTCCAAGCACAATCAGCCCCAGCATTTT
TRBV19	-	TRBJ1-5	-	CASSGGINQPQHF	TGTGCCAGTAGTGGGGGGATCAATCAGCCCCAGCATTTT
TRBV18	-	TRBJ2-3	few	CASSPGQTTDTQYF	TGTGCCAGCTCACCAGGACAGACCACAGATACGCAGTATTTT
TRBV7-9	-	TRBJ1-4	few	CASSPQGGNNEKLFF	TGTGCCAGCAGCCCACAGGGCGGAAATAATGAAAAACTGTTTTTT
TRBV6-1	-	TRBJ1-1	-	CASRWTALTHTEAFF	TGTGCCAGCAGATGGACAGCCCTTACCCACACTGAAGCTTTCTTT
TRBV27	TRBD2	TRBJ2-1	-	CASSFEPSGTKKFF	TGTGCCAGCAGTTTCGAACCCTCCGGGACTAAGAAGTTCTTC
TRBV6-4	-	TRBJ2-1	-	CASSDSSKGNNEQFF	TGTGCCAGCAGTGACTCTAGCAAGGGGAACAATGAGCAGTTCTTC
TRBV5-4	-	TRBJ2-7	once	CASSLGRDYEQYF	TGTGCCAGCAGCTTGGGCAGGGACTACGAGCAGTACTTC
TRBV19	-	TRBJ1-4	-	CASQHWGVNEKLFF	TGTGCCAGCCAACATTGGGGGGTTAATGAAAAACTGTTTTTT
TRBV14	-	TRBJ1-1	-	CASMLRFGQEAFF	TGTGCCAGCATGCTACGGTTCGGACAGGAAGCTTTCTTT
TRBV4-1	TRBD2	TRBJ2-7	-	CASSHGTSGSYEQYF	TGCGCCAGCAGCCATGGAACTAGCGGGAGTTACGAGCAGTACTTC
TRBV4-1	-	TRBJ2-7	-	CASSQYQGYEQYF	TGCGCCAGCAGCCAATACCAGGGCTACGAGCAGTACTTC
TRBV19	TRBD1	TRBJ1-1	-	CASSAGQGNTEAFF	TGTGCCAGTAGTGCCGGACAGGGGAACACTGAAGCTTTCTTT
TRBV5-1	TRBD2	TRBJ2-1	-	CASSWSLLAAYNEQFF	TGCGCCAGCAGCTGGTCCCTACTAGCGGCATACAATGAGCAGTTCTTC
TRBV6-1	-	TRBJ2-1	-	CASSEAPAYNEQFF	TGTGCCAGCAGTGAAGCGCCAGCCTACAATGAGCAGTTCTTC
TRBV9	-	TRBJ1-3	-	CASSVQADSGNTIYF	TGTGCCAGCAGCGTACAGGCCGATTCTGGAAACACCATATATTTT
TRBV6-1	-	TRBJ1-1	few	CASSEWRNTEAFF	TGTGCCAGCAGTGAATGGAGGAACACTGAAGCTTTCTTT
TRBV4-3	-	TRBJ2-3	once	CASSQGTYTDTQYF	TGCGCCAGCAGCCAAGGTACTTACACAGATACGCAGTATTTT
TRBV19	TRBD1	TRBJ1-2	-	CASRTGANYGYTF	TGTGCCAGCAGGACAGGGGCTAACTATGGCTACACCTTC
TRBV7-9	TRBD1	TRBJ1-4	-	CASSILGTGGGYEKLFF	TGTGCCAGCAGCATCCTCGGGACAGGGGGTGGATATGAAAAACTGTTTTTT